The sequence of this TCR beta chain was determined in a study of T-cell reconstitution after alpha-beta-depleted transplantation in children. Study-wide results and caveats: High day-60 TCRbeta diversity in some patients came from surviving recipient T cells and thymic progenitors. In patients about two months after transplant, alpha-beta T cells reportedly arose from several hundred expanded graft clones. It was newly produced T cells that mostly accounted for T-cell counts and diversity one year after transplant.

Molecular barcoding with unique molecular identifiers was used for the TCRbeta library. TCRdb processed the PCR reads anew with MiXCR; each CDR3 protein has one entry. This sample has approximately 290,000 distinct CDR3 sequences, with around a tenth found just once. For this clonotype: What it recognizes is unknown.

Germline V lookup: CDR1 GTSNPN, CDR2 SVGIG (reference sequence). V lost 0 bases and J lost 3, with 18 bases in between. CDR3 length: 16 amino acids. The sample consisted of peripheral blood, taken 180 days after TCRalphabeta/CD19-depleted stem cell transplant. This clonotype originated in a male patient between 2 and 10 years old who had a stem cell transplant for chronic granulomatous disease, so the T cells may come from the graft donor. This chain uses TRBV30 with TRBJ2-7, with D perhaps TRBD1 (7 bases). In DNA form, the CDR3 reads TGTGCCTGGAGTGTACCAGGGGGACTCAAGTTCTACGAGCAGTACTTC. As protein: CAWSVPGGLKFYEQYF. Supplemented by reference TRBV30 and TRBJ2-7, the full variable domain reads SQTIHQWPATLVQPVGSPLSLECTVEGTSNPNLYWYRQAAGRGLQLLFYSVGIGQISSEVPQNLSASRPQDRQFILSSKKLLLSDSGFYLCAWSVPGGLKFYEQYFGPGTRLTVT.